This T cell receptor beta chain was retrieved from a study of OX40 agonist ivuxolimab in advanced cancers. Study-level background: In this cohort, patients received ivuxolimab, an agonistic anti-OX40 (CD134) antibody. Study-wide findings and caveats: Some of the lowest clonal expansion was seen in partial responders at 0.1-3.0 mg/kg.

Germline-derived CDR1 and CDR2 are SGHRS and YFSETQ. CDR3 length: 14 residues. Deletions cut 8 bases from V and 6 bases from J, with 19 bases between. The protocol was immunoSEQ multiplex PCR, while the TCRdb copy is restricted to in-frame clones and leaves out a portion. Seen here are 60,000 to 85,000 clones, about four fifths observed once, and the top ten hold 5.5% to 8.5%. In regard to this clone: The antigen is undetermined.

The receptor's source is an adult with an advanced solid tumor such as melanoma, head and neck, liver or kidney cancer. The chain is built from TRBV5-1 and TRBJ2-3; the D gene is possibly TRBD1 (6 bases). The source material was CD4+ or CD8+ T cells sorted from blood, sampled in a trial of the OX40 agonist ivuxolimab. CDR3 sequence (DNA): TGCGCCAGTAAAAACACAGGGCTGGAGGATACGCAGTATTTT. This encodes CASKNTGLEDTQYF.